This T cell receptor beta chain was recovered during a study of T cells in Graves' hyperthyroidism and ophthalmopathy. Study-level information: At initial diagnosis, before any treatment had begun, peripheral blood was obtained.

RNA transcripts provided the source from which TCR beta CDR3 regions were amplified. The HTBI primer set drove a first-round RT-PCR of the TCR CDR3. TCRdb recomputed calls from the multiplex PCR reads with MiXCR, one row per CDR3 protein. The table has about 640,000 distinct CDR3 sequences, roughly 20% seen once. Only a few counts were recorded for this clonotype. Trimming removed 7 bases at V and 2 bases at J, with 10 bases between. CDR3 length: 13 residues. The origin of this receptor is a man younger than 45 with Graves' ophthalmopathy. The sample taken for sequencing was blood. This chain uses TRBV12-3 or TRBV12-4 with TRBJ2-3; no firm D call. The CDR3 DNA is TGTGCCAGCACCCCATCGGCCACAGATACGCAGTATTTT. Protein product: CASTPSATDTQYF.